This TCR beta chain was sequenced during a study of T cell responses to AZD1222 COVID-19 vaccine (dated by TCRdb to the early 2020s). Study-wide context: Because spike-specific TCR depth and breadth did not differ between the two schedules, AZD1222 recipients who got a second dose at roughly 4 weeks were pooled with those who got a second dose at roughly 12 weeks. TCR sequencing was performed for 233 trial participants, of whom about 200 were given two doses of AZD1222 and about 25 were given two doses of MenACWY control vaccine. Trial participants were enrolled by age into subgroups of 18-55, 56-69 and 70-plus years, and about 150, 27 and 61 TCR-sequenced participants, respectively, were included in these subgroups. What the authors observed across the whole study: The 56-69-year group was small, and its depth increase did not reach significance, likely because of low power. The whole spike protein was spanned by vaccine-associated CD4 TCRs, and dominant responses were seen in regions 160-218 and 743-854. Because no day 14 peak-response samples were available, the repertoires could be characterized only after the peak T cell response. Participants were mostly white British, with more females than males. The authors suggested clonal diversity may have been underestimated. After two AZD1222 doses, spike-specific TCR breadth and depth were significantly higher than at day 0 and than in MenACWY recipients. Only a handful of AZD1222 recipients were SARS-CoV-2 seropositive at baseline, limiting conclusions about previously exposed vaccinees. Reportedly, almost half of the unique spike-specific TCRs recognized epitopes lying outside the regions that are mutated in the B.1.351 and B.1.1.7 variants.

In the germline V gene, CDR1 corresponds to MNHEY and CDR2 to SVGAGI. The trim is 6 bases for V and 0 bases for J, with a gap of 12 bases between the germline ends. The cysteine opens and the phenylalanine closes a CDR3 of 15 amino acids. Kept here is only the CDR3 DNA, which spans 45 bases and is read in frame from base 1. The intended sense of this specimen's time point label: baseline before first vaccination. Vaccinee samples came from UK trials COV001 and COV002, including a single-blind randomized controlled phase 2/3 trial of AZD1222 (ChAdOx1 nCoV-19) in healthy adults. For TCRbeta chain sequencing, PBMC samples were collected from trial participants at day 0 and at day 28 after the second dose. Details on this clone: The clone's antigen remains unknown. Base qualities are not provided; no much larger clone lies one nucleotide away.

The CDR3 regions of human TCRbeta chains were analyzed by immunosequencing. As for the authors' bioinformatics: Repertoire TCRs were matched against a reference library of SARS-CoV-2-specific TCRs generated with the MIRA antigen-specificity platform. Breadth was defined as the fraction of unique TCRs that were SARS-CoV-2-associated, and depth was defined as the fraction of total T cells that were SARS-CoV-2-associated. Using the MIRA data, each spike-specific TCR was mapped to the spike region that the TCR reacts to and placed in a CD4 or CD8 class. Log10-transformed breadth and depth values were compared by one-way ANOVA with Sidak's multiple comparisons tests. Drawn from immuneACCESS, this table holds only the in-frame rearrangements with V and J called that TCRdb kept. Clones are partly lost; checked studies trace under half to an unresolved V gene and leave the rest unexplained. V and J calls and clone size follow that table, whereas D and trimming were derived from the DNA. The sample records under 150,000 clones, around nine tenths of which are singletons. The ten largest clones add up to approximately 10% of the sample.

Sequences were derived from peripheral blood, sampled on day 0 of AZD1222 vaccination. This sequence originates from an adult in good health. In this chain, TRBV6-5 is recombined with TRBJ1-3; the best D guess is TRBD1, with 5 bases matching. This receptor carries the CDR3 CASRVAGPSGNTIYF. At the DNA level, the sequence is TGTGCCAGCAGAGTAGCAGGGCCCTCTGGAAACACCATATATTTT.